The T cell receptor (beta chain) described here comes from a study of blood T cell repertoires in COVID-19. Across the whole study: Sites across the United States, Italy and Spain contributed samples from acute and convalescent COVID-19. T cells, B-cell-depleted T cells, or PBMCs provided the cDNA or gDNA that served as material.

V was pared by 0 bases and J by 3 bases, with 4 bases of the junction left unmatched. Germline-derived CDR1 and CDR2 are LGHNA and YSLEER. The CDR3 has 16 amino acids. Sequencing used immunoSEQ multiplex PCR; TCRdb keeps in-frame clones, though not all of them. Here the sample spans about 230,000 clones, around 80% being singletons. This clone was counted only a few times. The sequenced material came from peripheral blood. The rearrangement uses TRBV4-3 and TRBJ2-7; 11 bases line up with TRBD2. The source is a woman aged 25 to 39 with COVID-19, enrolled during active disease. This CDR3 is CASSQETSGAFYEQYF. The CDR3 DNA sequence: TGCGCCAGCAGCCAAGAGACTAGCGGGGCCTTCTACGAGCAGTACTTC.